This passage covers 7 T cell receptor beta chains from one sample sequenced in a study of blood T cell repertoires in COVID-19. Method: immunoSEQ multiplex PCR; TCRdb's copy keeps in-frame clones and lacks some. The repertoire holds about 190,000 clones, with around 80% as singletons. Sequencing input: peripheral blood. The receptors derive from a woman aged 45-59 years with acute or convalescent COVID-19.

This clone was detected a few times. The gene calls are TRBV7-9 and TRBJ2-7; 7 bases map to TRBD1. V lost 5 bases to trimming and J lost 3 bases; unmatched junction nucleotides: 10. Germline CDR1 and CDR2: SEHNR and FQNEAQ (reference sequence). This CDR3 has 15 residues. The CDR3 reads CASSRDRVEDYEQYF. Here the CDR3 DNA reads TGTGCCAGCAGCCGCGACAGGGTCGAGGACTACGAGCAGTACTTC. Variable domain in full (rest from reference TRBV7-9 and TRBJ2-7): DTGVSQNPRHKITKRGQNVTFRCDPISEHNRLYWYRQTLGQGPEFLTYFQNEAQLEKSRLLSDRFSAERPKGSFSTLEIQRTEQGDSAMYLCASSRDRVEDYEQYFGPGTRLTVT.

The V gene is TRBV12-3 or TRBV12-4, the J gene TRBJ2-1; possibly TRBD1 for D (6 bases). The germline V and J ends were trimmed by 2 bases and 7 bases, with 6 bases remaining between them. CDR3 length: 12 amino acids. CDR3: CASSLRGNEQFF. The CDR3 DNA sequence: TGTGCCAGCAGTTTAAGGGGGAATGAGCAGTTCTTC.

The rearrangement links TRBV12-3 or TRBV12-4 to TRBJ1-2; a weak D match, TRBD1 (5 bases). Trimming pared 7 bases from V and 4 bases from J, leaving 13 bases between. The CDR3 runs 13 residues. The CDR3 loop reads CASTSGSGYGYTF. CDR3 DNA: TGTGCCAGCACCTCAGGGTCGGGCTATGGCTACACCTTC.

This chain uses TRBV7-6 with TRBJ2-7; maybe TRBD1 (6 bases). The germline V gene encodes CDR1 SGHVS and CDR2 FNYEAQ. The CDR3 consists of 18 residues. V was pared by 2 bases and J by 4 bases, with 24 bases between. The CDR3 bases are TGTGCCAGCAGCTTAATTCCCCCCCTCAGGGGCAGCTCATACGAGCAGTACTTC. Its protein is CASSLIPPLRGSSYEQYF.

A few counts support this clone. The V call is TRBV7-8, the J call TRBJ2-7; D possibly corresponds to TRBD2 (7 bases). The CDR3 spans 15 residues. The germline V gene has CDR1 SGHVS and CDR2 FQNEAQ. Trimming took off 4 bases at V and 2 bases at J, with 15 bases between the two ends. CDR3: CASSSGPGGTYEQYF. DNA for the CDR3: TGTGCCAGCAGCTCAGGGCCGGGGGGCACCTACGAGCAGTACTTC. Full variable domain (rest looked up from reference TRBV7-8 and TRBJ2-7): GAGVSQSPRYKVAKRGQDVALRCDPISGHVSLFWYQQALGQGPEFLTYFQNEAQLDKSGLPSDRFFAERPEGSVSTLKIQRTQQEDSAVYLCASSSGPGGTYEQYFGPGTRLTVT.

The gene calls are TRBV3-1 (or the pseudogene TRBV3-2) and TRBJ1-2, with unresolved D. This CDR3 is built from 15 residues. Per germline, CDR1 LGHDT and CDR2 YNNKEL (reference sequence). V shed 5 bases and J shed 4 bases, with 17 bases lying between them. In DNA form, the CDR3 reads TGTGCCAGCAGCTTAGGTCAGGTCTCTGGCTATGGCTACACCTTC. Protein: CASSLGQVSGYGYTF.

The rearrangement uses TRBV5-6 and TRBJ1-2, with D unresolved. V lost 4 bases, J lost 4 bases, and 14 bases lay in between. The germline V gene has CDR1 SGHDT and CDR2 YYEEEE. This CDR3 contains 14 residues. The CDR3 region is CASSPPGGTYGYTF. DNA for the CDR3: TGTGCCAGCAGCCCCCCGGGAGGAACCTATGGCTACACCTTC.